This record covers a single TCR beta chain. The data derive from a study of cytomegalovirus exposure and HLA in healthy donors. While unrecorded immune exposures were likely, the donors were nominally healthy when sampled. Germline CDR1 and CDR2: ENHRY and SYGVKD. This CDR3 comprises 16 residues. Between the trimmed V and J ends, which lost 2 bases and 5 bases, there was a span of 16 bases. The PCR made use of 60 Vbeta and 13 Jbeta primers. Clones were read by immunoSEQ multiplex PCR, and TCRdb kept only the in-frame ones, dropping some. The sample holds 180,000 or so clones, more than 60% seen once. Sequenced material: PBMCs. The clonotype was recovered from a woman between 40 and 50 years old in good health and CMV-seropositive. This sequence joins TRBV10-3 and TRBJ1-5; D is possibly TRBD1 (5 bases). The CDR3 loop reads CAISEPTGEEDQPQHF. Written as DNA, the CDR3 is TGTGCCATCAGTGAGCCGACGGGGGAAGAAGATCAGCCCCAGCATTTT.